Listed below are T cell receptor beta chains from one sample, sequenced in a study of shared clonotypes between healthy human individuals. Produced via immunoSEQ multiplex PCR; TCRdb's table is partial and in-frame only. The sample has some 1,600,000 clones; around 98% are singletons. The sequenced material came from naive CD4+ T cells sorted from blood. These receptors all come from a man aged 25 to 45 in good health. CDR3s include the opening cysteine and the closing phenylalanine or tryptophan. A D gene is named only where the DNA matches it firmly. Rows may omit the clone size; those that give it use once, few, many or a size class.

abundance | j_gene | v_gene | d_gene | CDR3nt | CDR3aa
NA | TRBJ2-1 | TRBV11-2 | NA | TGTGCCAGCAGCTTAGCAGGGGTAGGTGAGCAGTTCTTC | CASSLAGVGEQFF
NA | TRBJ1-1 | TRBV7-2 | TRBD1 | TGTGCCAGCAGCACATGGACAGGGGTCACTGAAGCTTTCTTT | CASSTWTGVTEAFF
once | TRBJ1-5 | TRBV30 | NA | TGTGCCTGGAGTGGGTCAGCCAATCAGCCCCAGCATTTT | CAWSGSANQPQHF
NA | TRBJ2-7 | TRBV30 | TRBD2 | TGTGCCTGGAGTGTTCGCGTGGGAGGGCCTTACTACGAGCAGTACTTC | CAWSVRVGGPYYEQYF
NA | TRBJ2-7 | TRBV10-1 | TRBD1 | TGCGCCGGCGGTGGGACAGGGATTTGGGAGCAGTACTTC | CAGGGTGIWEQYF
NA | TRBJ2-3 | TRBV4-3 | TRBD2 | TGCGCCAGCAGCCAACTCCTTAGCGGGAGTGGCACAGATACGCAGTATTTT | CASSQLLSGSGTDTQYF
NA | TRBJ2-7 | TRBV27 | NA | TGTGCCAGCAGTTTAAGGGAGACTAGGGGTTGGAAGCAGTACTTC | CASSLRETRGWKQYF
NA | TRBJ2-1 | TRBV4-1 | TRBD2 | TGCGCCAGCAGCGACGCCCTAGCGGGATCCTACAATGAGCAGTTCTTC | CASSDALAGSYNEQFF
NA | TRBJ2-3 | TRBV29-1 | NA | TGCAGCGTGATCGGGAGTAGCACAGATACGCAGTATTTT | CSVIGSSTDTQYF
NA | TRBJ1-5 | TRBV19 | NA | TGTGCCAGTAGTATCAATACGGGTCTCGGCAATCAGCCCCAGCATTTT | CASSINTGLGNQPQHF
few | TRBJ2-7 | TRBV5-3 | NA | TGTGCCAGAAGCCCTGGGAAACCCTACGAGCAGTACTTC | CARSPGKPYEQYF
NA | TRBJ1-5 | TRBV28 | NA | TGTGCCAGCAGCTCGATTGGTCAGCCCCAGCATTTT | CASSSIGQPQHF
NA | TRBJ2-2 | TRBV28 | NA | TGTGCCACTACGAAAATCGACACCGGGGAGCTGTTTTTT | CATTKIDTGELFF
NA | TRBJ2-7 | TRBV5-4 | TRBD2 | TGTGCCAGCAGCTTGGGACTAGCGGGAACATACGAGCAGTACTTC | CASSLGLAGTYEQYF
NA | TRBJ1-2 | TRBV5-8 | NA | TGTGCCAGCAGACTTTCATGGGGCGCCAGCTATGGCTACACCTTC | CASRLSWGASYGYTF
NA | TRBJ2-3 | TRBV5-1 | NA | TGCGCCAGCAGCTTGGTGGCAGGGGGGAGCACAGATACGCAGTATTTT | CASSLVAGGSTDTQYF
NA | TRBJ2-5 | TRBV29-1 | NA | TGCAGCGTTGTTGTTGGGCTAGCTGGAGAGACCCAGTACTTC | CSVVVGLAGETQYF
NA | TRBJ2-7 | TRBV7-6 | TRBD1 | TGTGCCAGCAGCTTAGGGACAGGGGCCGTTTCAGACGAGCAGTACTTC | CASSLGTGAVSDEQYF
NA | TRBJ2-3 | TRBV5-1 | NA | TGCGCCAGCAGCTTTCAGGGGCCGGGAACAGATACGCAGTATTTT | CASSFQGPGTDTQYF
NA | TRBJ2-1 | TRBV5-6 | NA | TGTGCCAGCAGCCTACGGACAGCCTACAATGAGCAGTTCTTC | CASSLRTAYNEQFF
NA | TRBJ2-5 | TRBV6-6 | NA | TGTGCCAGCAGTACGGGGCGGGCGGAGACCCAGTACTTC | CASSTGRAETQYF
NA | TRBJ1-4 | TRBV6-1 | TRBD1 | TGTGCCAGCAGTGAATCTGGGACAGAGATTGAAAAACTGTTTTTT | CASSESGTEIEKLFF
NA | TRBJ2-1 | TRBV18 | NA | TGTGCCAGCTCGCAAGCTAACGGGATGTCCTACAATGAGCAGTTCTTC | CASSQANGMSYNEQFF
once | TRBJ1-2 | TRBV5-8 | TRBD1 | TGTGCCAGCAGCTGGTACGGGACAGGGGGAAACTATGGCTACACCTTC | CASSWYGTGGNYGYTF
NA | TRBJ2-7 | TRBV5-4 | NA | TGTGCCAGCAGCTTAGGGCTAGGGGCCTACGAGCAGTACTTC | CASSLGLGAYEQYF
NA | TRBJ2-7 | TRBV28 | NA | TGTGCCAGCAGTCACTTTCCCACAGGGATTTTTGAGCTCGAGCAGTACTTC | CASSHFPTGIFELEQYF
once | TRBJ2-1 | TRBV15 | NA | TGTGCCACCAGCACCGGAGGACCCGAGCAGTTCTTC | CATSTGGPEQFF
NA | TRBJ1-1 | TRBV5-4 | NA | TGTGCCAGCAGCTTGGCGGGCAGGAACACTGAAGCTTTCTTT | CASSLAGRNTEAFF
NA | TRBJ2-7 | TRBV5-4 | NA | TGTGCCAGCAGCATACAGTTAATTGAGCAGTACTTC | CASSIQLIEQYF
NA | TRBJ2-2 | TRBV6-1 | NA | TGTGCCAGCAGATTACTAGTTATCGGGGAGCTGTTTTTT | CASRLLVIGELFF
NA | TRBJ1-5 | TRBV7-6 | NA | TGTGCCAGCAGCTTTGACGGCAATCAGCCCCAGCATTTT | CASSFDGNQPQHF
NA | TRBJ1-5 | TRBV5-1 | NA | TGCGCCAGCAGCCTCGGGTCGGCTGGTCGGCCCCAGCATTTT | CASSLGSAGRPQHF
NA | TRBJ2-1 | TRBV5-4 | TRBD1 | TGTGCCAGCAGCTTTGACAGGGGAGGTGTGCAGTTCTTC | CASSFDRGGVQFF
NA | TRBJ2-6 | TRBV30 | NA | TGTGCCTGGAGACGGACTGGAGCTGGGGCCAACGTCCTGACTTTC | CAWRRTGAGANVLTF
NA | TRBJ2-3 | TRBV5-1 | NA | TGCGCCAGCAGCGTACAGGGAGATACGCAGTATTTT | CASSVQGDTQYF
NA | TRBJ1-5 | TRBV11-3 | NA | TGTGCCAGCAGCGACTCGCTTGGACCTTATAGCAATCAGCCCCAGCATTTT | CASSDSLGPYSNQPQHF
NA | TRBJ2-3 | TRBV7-3 | TRBD2 | TGTGCCAGCAGCCCTCCGGCGGGAGGGCCAAATACGCAGTATTTT | CASSPPAGGPNTQYF